These T cell receptor beta chains were read from a single sample in a study of cytomegalovirus exposure and HLA in healthy donors. Measured with immunoSEQ multiplex PCR; TCRdb has only the in-frame clones, and not every one. With approximately 150,000 clones in the sample, the ten largest clones hold 1.5% to 2%. The sample taken for sequencing was PBMCs. The receptors shown here come from a woman in her 50s in good health and CMV-seronegative. Each CDR3 is given with its conserved first and last residue. Each record gives: D gene, V gene, J gene, CDR3 DNA, CDR3 protein. A D gene is named only where the DNA matches it firmly.

d_gene: NA; v_gene: TRBV28; j_gene: TRBJ1-2; CDR3nt: TGTGCCAGCAGGCTTCCGGGGGGCTTACTGGCTAACTATGGCTACACCTTC; CDR3aa: CASRLPGGLLANYGYTF
d_gene: TRBD1; v_gene: TRBV18; j_gene: TRBJ1-2; CDR3nt: TGTGCCAGCTCACCCGCGACAGGGGTCTATGGCTACACCTTC; CDR3aa: CASSPATGVYGYTF
d_gene: NA; v_gene: TRBV28; j_gene: TRBJ1-1; CDR3nt: TGTGCCAGTAACAGAGTGATGAACACTGAAGCTTTCTTT; CDR3aa: CASNRVMNTEAFF
d_gene: TRBD2; v_gene: TRBV2; j_gene: TRBJ2-7; CDR3nt: TGTGCCAGCAGTGAAAATAGCGGGAGATCCAGCAACGAGCAGTACTTC; CDR3aa: CASSENSGRSSNEQYF
d_gene: TRBD1; v_gene: TRBV28; j_gene: TRBJ1-2; CDR3nt: TGTGCCAGCAACATTCCGGGACAGAATAACTATGGCTACACCTTC; CDR3aa: CASNIPGQNNYGYTF
d_gene: NA; v_gene: TRBV6-4; j_gene: TRBJ2-7; CDR3nt: TGTGCCAGCAGTGACTCGAACCCAGTCACCTACGAGCAGTACTTC; CDR3aa: CASSDSNPVTYEQYF
d_gene: NA; v_gene: TRBV6-6; j_gene: TRBJ1-1; CDR3nt: TGTGCCAGCAGTTACGCCTTCAGGGTAGGAGCTTTCTTT; CDR3aa: CASSYAFRVGAFF
d_gene: TRBD1; v_gene: TRBV14; j_gene: TRBJ2-7; CDR3nt: TGTGCCAGCAGCCGCACAGGGGCCGCCTACGAGCAGTACTTC; CDR3aa: CASSRTGAAYEQYF
d_gene: NA; v_gene: TRBV6-5; j_gene: TRBJ2-1; CDR3nt: TGTGCCAGCAGACCCGACAGCTCCTACAATGAGCAGTTCTTC; CDR3aa: CASRPDSSYNEQFF
d_gene: NA; v_gene: TRBV13; j_gene: TRBJ2-1; CDR3nt: TGTGCCAGCAGCCCTGCGGGCCTCTCCTACAATGAGCAGTTCTTC; CDR3aa: CASSPAGLSYNEQFF
d_gene: NA; v_gene: TRBV6-1; j_gene: TRBJ1-5; CDR3nt: TGTGCCAGCAGTGAGGGTGCAGGGTTGGGGCAGCCCCAGCATTTT; CDR3aa: CASSEGAGLGQPQHF
d_gene: NA; v_gene: TRBV5-1; j_gene: TRBJ2-1; CDR3nt: TGCGCCAGCTCACGCATAAGACGGGAGAACAGTGAGCAGTTCTTC; CDR3aa: CASSRIRRENSEQFF
d_gene: NA; v_gene: TRBV7-9; j_gene: TRBJ2-1; CDR3nt: TGTGCCAGCAGCTTAGGCGTGGGCCGGAACAATGAGCAGTTCTTC; CDR3aa: CASSLGVGRNNEQFF
d_gene: TRBD1; v_gene: TRBV6-1; j_gene: TRBJ2-3; CDR3nt: TGTGCCAGCAGTGATGGACAGGGGACAGATACGCAGTATTTT; CDR3aa: CASSDGQGTDTQYF
d_gene: TRBD1; v_gene: TRBV29-1; j_gene: TRBJ1-2; CDR3nt: TGCAGCGTTGACCGGACAGGGGGGGTCTACACCTTC; CDR3aa: CSVDRTGGVYTF